One sample yielded the 25 T cell receptor beta chains listed below, sequenced in a study of blood T cell repertoires in COVID-19. The assay was immunoSEQ multiplex PCR, and TCRdb's table has in-frame clones only and misses some. The data hold about 180,000 clones, with about nine tenths observed a single time. Sequenced input: PBMCs or T cells enriched from blood (not recorded which). The receptors here all came from a woman under 30 who had recovered from COVID-19.

V and J are TRBV19 and TRBJ1-5, with a possible D match to TRBD1 (6 bases). Germline CDR1 is LNHDA and CDR2 is SQIVND (reference sequence). The V and J ends lost 8 bases and 7 bases respectively, with 15 bases between them. The CDR3 spans 13 residues. The CDR3 loop reads CASGPQDRQPQHF. The DNA of the CDR3 is TGTGCCAGTGGGCCACAGGACAGACAGCCCCAGCATTTT.

The V call is TRBV6-5, the J call TRBJ1-1; D unresolved. The CDR3 contains 15 residues. V was clipped by 4 bases and J by 1 base, with 13 bases between them. Germline-derived CDR1 and CDR2 are MNHEY and SVGAGI. CDR3 residues: CASSFFPGSNTEAFF. The CDR3 DNA sequence: TGTGCCAGCAGTTTCTTCCCGGGGTCGAACACTGAAGCTTTCTTT.

The chain links TRBV7-3 to TRBJ2-1; 11 nucleotides match TRBD2. The CDR3 is 17 amino acids. V was pared by 5 bases and J by 0 bases, with 6 bases of the junction left unmatched. Germline V gene lookup returns CDR1 SGHTA and CDR2 FQGTGA. The CDR3 protein is CASSPLGLAGSYNEQFF. In DNA form, the CDR3 reads TGTGCCAGCAGCCCACTTGGACTAGCGGGCTCCTACAATGAGCAGTTCTTC.

V gene TRBV5-1 combines with J gene TRBJ2-1, with 7 bases lining up with TRBD1. Germline V gene sequence: CDR1 SGHRS, CDR2 YFSETQ. With V trimmed by 4 bases and J by 2 bases, 9 bases remained unmatched. The CDR3 sequence is 16 residues long. The CDR3 loop is CASSQSGQAAYNEQFF. In DNA, the CDR3 is TGCGCCAGCAGCCAGTCAGGACAGGCAGCCTACAATGAGCAGTTCTTC. Variable domain in full (rest from reference TRBV5-1 and TRBJ2-1): KAGVTQTPRYLIKTRGQQVTLSCSPISGHRSVSWYQQTPGQGLQFLFEYFSETQRNKGNFPGRFSGRQFSNSRSEMNVSTLELGDSALYLCASSQSGQAAYNEQFFGPGTRLTVL.

This clone came up once. J is TRBJ2-3 and V is TRBV27, with 11 bases aligning to TRBD2. This CDR3 has 16 amino acids. The V gene end was trimmed by 5 bases and the J gene end by 2 bases; junction bases not matched to a gene: 6. Germline CDR1 MNHEY, CDR2 SMNVEV (reference sequence). CDR3 DNA sequence: TGTGCCAGCAGTATCCGACTAGCGGGGAACACAGATACGCAGTATTTT. Its protein is CASSIRLAGNTDTQYF.

The rearrangement joins TRBV28 to TRBJ1-1; 7 nucleotides align to TRBD1. The CDR3 spans 13 residues. Trimming cost V 6 bases and J 5 bases; bases outside gene matches: 6. The germline CDR1 and CDR2 sequences are MDHEN and SYDVKM. In DNA, the CDR3 is TGTGCCAGCAGCCAAGACAGGGCGACTGAAGCTTTCTTT. It specifies CASSQDRATEAFF.

The rearrangement uses TRBV7-9 and TRBJ1-4; D uncertain. V was cut by 2 bases and J by 7 bases, with 5 bases left in between. This CDR3 is 12 amino acids long. Germline lookup yields CDR1 SEHNR and CDR2 FQNEAQ (reference sequence). The CDR3 spells CASSLISEKLFF. CDR3 DNA: TGTGCCAGCAGCTTAATATCTGAAAAACTGTTTTTT. The full variable domain, completed using reference TRBV7-9 and TRBJ1-4, is DTGVSQNPRHKITKRGQNVTFRCDPISEHNRLYWYRQTLGQGPEFLTYFQNEAQLEKSRLLSDRFSAERPKGSFSTLEIQRTEQGDSAMYLCASSLISEKLFFGSGTQLSVL.

This chain links TRBV19 with TRBJ1-2; the match to TRBD1 covers 8 bases. Germline V CDR1 and CDR2: LNHDA, SQIVND (reference sequence). The junction had 9 bases not matched to a gene; V was cut back by 7 bases and J by 5 bases. The CDR3 sequence is 14 residues long. CDR3 region: CASTPDRGGYGYTF. The CDR3 DNA sequence: TGTGCCAGTACCCCTGACAGGGGTGGTTATGGCTACACCTTC.

The J gene is TRBJ2-2, the V gene TRBV9; 8 bases match TRBD2. The CDR3 loop spans 15 amino acids. Germline V CDR1 and CDR2: SGDLS, YYNGEE. V lost 2 bases to trimming and J lost 1 base; unmatched junction nucleotides: 1. Here the CDR3 DNA reads TGTGCCAGCAGCGTCCTAGCGGGGAACACCGGGGAGCTGTTTTTT. This gives the protein CASSVLAGNTGELFF.

The rearrangement joins TRBV3-1 (or the pseudogene TRBV3-2) to TRBJ2-7; possible D gene TRBD2, 7 bases. This CDR3 is 14 amino acids long. The germline V gene has CDR1 LGHDT and CDR2 YNNKEL (reference sequence). V was cut by 1 base and J by 6 bases, with 13 bases left in between. The CDR3 reads CASSQVSGGSEQYF. Here the CDR3 DNA reads TGTGCCAGCAGCCAAGTTTCGGGGGGCTCCGAGCAGTACTTC.

The rearrangement links TRBV7-2 to TRBJ2-7; D call uncertain. V shed 2 bases and J shed 2 bases, with 13 bases lying between them. Per the germline V gene, CDR1 is SGHTA and CDR2 is FQGNSA. There are 15 residues in the CDR3. The CDR3 spells CASSLSGSLAYEQYF. For the CDR3, the DNA is TGTGCCAGCAGCTTATCCGGGTCTCTTGCCTACGAGCAGTACTTC.

The chain is built from TRBV6-5 and TRBJ2-1; D is perhaps TRBD2 (5 bases). This CDR3 has 14 residues. Trimming took 3 bases from V and 11 from J, leaving 17 bases between them. CDR1 MNHEY and CDR2 SVGAGI come from the germline V gene. CDR3 sequence: CASSYLSEREQQFF. The CDR3, as DNA: TGTGCCAGCAGTTATCTTTCCGAGAGGGAGCAGCAGTTCTTC.

The chain combines TRBV6-2 or TRBV6-3 with TRBJ1-3; D gene ambiguous. The germline V gene has CDR1 MNHEY and CDR2 SVGEGT. The V gene lost 0 bases and the J gene lost 4 bases, with 10 bases spanning the gap. The CDR3 contains 15 residues. CDR3 DNA sequence: TGTGCCAGCAGTTACTCGATGGCAGAAGGAAACACCATATATTTT. It specifies CASSYSMAEGNTIYF.

The chain carries TRBV28 and TRBJ1-4, with D possibly matching TRBD1 (5 bases). Germline CDR1 and CDR2: MDHEN and SYDVKM. The CDR3 length is 16 residues. The V end lost 5 bases, the J end lost 6 bases, and 19 bases lay between the germline ends. Written as DNA, the CDR3 is TGTGCCAGCAGTGCCCCTTCCCAGGGCATGGATGAAAAACTGTTTTTT. This gives the protein CASSAPSQGMDEKLFF.

The chain links TRBV5-5 to TRBJ1-4; 8 nucleotides agree with TRBD1. This CDR3 comprises 15 residues. J lost 3 bases, V lost 4 bases, and 5 bases had no gene match. Germline V gives CDR1 SGHKS, CDR2 YYEKEE (reference sequence). CDR3 nucleotide sequence: TGTGCCAGCAGCGCCTACAGGGGGGCTAATGAAAAACTGTTTTTT. It yields the protein CASSAYRGANEKLFF.

The rearrangement uses TRBV6-2 or TRBV6-3 and TRBJ1-5, with a possible D match to TRBD1 (6 bases). The CDR3 is 16 amino acids. From germline, CDR1 is MNHEY and CDR2 SVGEGT. V was shortened by 3 bases and J by 1 base, with 13 bases between the two germline ends. CDR3 protein: CASSYTGWASNQPQHF. CDR3 in DNA: TGTGCCAGCAGTTATACAGGGTGGGCGAGCAATCAGCCCCAGCATTTT.

The gene calls are TRBV2 and TRBJ1-2, with TRBD1 matching over 7 bases. This CDR3 has 14 residues. After removal of 7 bases from V and 5 bases from J, the junction contained 10 bases not matched to a gene. Looked up from germline, CDR1 is SNHLY and CDR2 is FYNNEI. This CDR3 reads CASTGEGAHYGYTF. CDR3 DNA sequence: TGTGCCAGCACCGGAGAGGGGGCGCATTATGGCTACACCTTC.

The V gene is TRBV20-1, the J gene TRBJ1-1, with unresolved D. The CDR3 length is 11 residues. Germline V lookup: CDR1 DFQATT, CDR2 SNEGSKA (reference sequence). Trimming took off 6 bases at V and 5 bases at J, with 10 bases between the two ends. The CDR3 DNA reads as TGCAGTGCGCCTGAGATAACTGAAGCTTTCTTT. Protein: CSAPEITEAFF.

The chain recombines TRBV7-2 with TRBJ2-1; TRBD2 aligns across 8 bases. The CDR3 totals 15 residues. Germline CDR1 reads SGHTA; CDR2 reads FQGNSA. V lost 5 bases and J lost 3; bases outside the gene matches: 6. CDR3: CASSVSGARYNEQFF. DNA of the CDR3: TGTGCCAGCAGCGTTAGCGGGGCTCGCTACAATGAGCAGTTCTTC. The variable domain in full, with the rest retrieved from reference TRBV7-2 and TRBJ2-1, is GAGVSQSPSNKVTEKGKDVELRCDPISGHTALYWYRQSLGQGLEFLIYFQGNSAPDKSGLPSDRFSAERTGGSVSTLTIQRTQQEDSAVYLCASSVSGARYNEQFFGPGTRLTVL.

This chain links TRBV4-2 with TRBJ2-5, with 10 bases matching TRBD2. Germline V gives CDR1 LGHNA, CDR2 YNFKEQ. This CDR3 is built from 18 residues. The V gene end was trimmed by 1 base and the J gene end by 2 bases; junction bases not matched to a gene: 10. CDR3 amino acids: CASSQVLAGLFTQETQYF. Here the CDR3 DNA reads TGTGCCAGCAGCCAAGTACTAGCGGGGCTGTTTACTCAAGAGACCCAGTACTTC.

This clone appeared a single time. The chain employs TRBV18 and TRBJ2-3; 13 positions agree with TRBD2. Germline V gene data show CDR1 as KGHSH and CDR2 as LQKENI. CDR3 size: 16 residues. V was clipped by 3 bases and J by 6 bases; unmatched bases: 6. The DNA for the CDR3 is TGTGCCAGCTCACCGCGGACTAGCGGGGGTTTGGATACGCAGTATTTT. It yields the protein CASSPRTSGGLDTQYF.

The chain links TRBV11-2 to TRBJ2-1; 7 bases map to TRBD2. The germline CDR1 and CDR2 sequences are SGHAT and FQNNGV. V lost 0 bases to trimming and J lost 4 bases; unmatched junction nucleotides: 9. This CDR3 is 17 amino acids long. The CDR3 coding sequence is TGTGCCAGCAGCTTAGATCTCAGCCTAGCGGAGTACAATGAGCAGTTCTTC. Protein product: CASSLDLSLAEYNEQFF.

The chain carries TRBV14 and TRBJ2-3, with a possible D match to TRBD2 (6 bases). The ends were cut back, 6 bases at V and 2 bases at J, with 15 bases in the middle. CDR1 is SGHDN and CDR2 is FVKESK in the germline V gene. The CDR3 contains 15 residues. The CDR3 DNA reads TGTGCCAGCAGTTCAAGGAGGGGATTCACAGATACGCAGTATTTT. This gives the protein CASSSRRGFTDTQYF.

The chain links TRBV12-5 to TRBJ2-3; 8 bases agree with TRBD2. CDR3 length equals 17 residues. After removal of 6 bases from V and 5 bases from J, the junction contained 16 bases not matched to a gene. CDR1 LGHNT and CDR2 FRNRAP come from the germline V gene. CDR3 amino acids: CASGPGNRGGRGDTQYF. The CDR3 nucleotides are TGTGCTAGTGGCCCGGGGAATCGGGGGGGGCGCGGAGATACGCAGTATTTT.

This chain links TRBV4-3 with TRBJ2-3; 12 bases match TRBD2. Germline CDR1 LGHNA, CDR2 YSLEER. The CDR3 spans 17 residues. The ends lost 1 base at V and 4 bases at J; junction bases unmatched: 6. The CDR3 here is CASSQVTSGGGADTQYF. As DNA, the CDR3 is TGCGCCAGCAGCCAAGTGACTAGCGGGGGCGGGGCAGATACGCAGTATTTT.